What follows are 10 T cell receptor beta chains derived from one specimen sequenced in a study of shared clonotypes between healthy human individuals. TCRdb keeps only in-frame clones here, not all; method: immunoSEQ multiplex PCR. The data show some 500,000 clones, 95% to 97% seen once. The sequenced material came from naive CD4+ T cells sorted from blood. The subset: CD45RA+ positively selected. Receptors originate from a woman younger than 45 in good health.

DNA for the CDR3: TGTGCCAGCAGCGTCCTTCAAGGGTCGAACACCGGGGAGCTGTTTTTT. Its translation is CASSVLQGSNTGELFF. The chain uses TRBV28 and TRBJ2-2; D is uncertain. V dropped 6 bases and J dropped 0 bases, with 14 bases sitting between them. The CDR3 spans 16 residues. The germline gives CDR1 MDHEN, CDR2 SYDVKM.

The chain links TRBV14 to TRBJ2-7; D may be TRBD2 (6 bases). The germline CDR1 and CDR2 sequences are SGHDN and FVKESK. The CDR3 sequence is 15 residues long. Trimming cost V 4 bases and J 6 bases, with 19 bases left between them. The CDR3 region is CASSLLGPGDGEQYF. CDR3 nucleotides: TGTGCCAGCAGCCTTTTAGGGCCGGGAGACGGCGAGCAGTACTTC.

The chain links TRBV5-1 to TRBJ2-7; 11 nucleotides match TRBD1. Per germline, CDR1 SGHRS and CDR2 YFSETQ. This CDR3 region has 15 residues. With V trimmed by 4 bases and J by 9 bases, 12 bases remained unmatched. The CDR3 sequence is CASSPAGTGGLVQYF. DNA for the CDR3: TGCGCCAGCAGCCCGGCCGGGACAGGGGGTTTGGTGCAGTACTTC.

This sequence joins TRBV28 and TRBJ2-7; a possible D gene is TRBD2 (7 bases). CDR3 length: 14 residues. Trimming removed 4 bases from V and 2 bases from J, with 12 bases in between. Germline CDR1 MDHEN, CDR2 SYDVKM. The CDR3 DNA sequence: TGTGCCAGCAGTTGGGGGGGGCTTACCTACGAGCAGTACTTC. Its protein product is CASSWGGLTYEQYF.

J is TRBJ2-1 and V is TRBV10-1; 12 bases are shared with TRBD2. Germline V CDR1 and CDR2: WNHNN, SYGVQD (reference sequence). The CDR3 contains 18 residues. V shed 6 bases and J 2 bases; nucleotides not matched to a gene: 11. The CDR3 sequence is CASRVPGLAGSTYNEQFF. The CDR3 nucleotides read TGCGCCAGCAGGGTACCGGGACTAGCGGGCTCTACCTACAATGAGCAGTTCTTC.

The chain employs TRBV5-1 and TRBJ2-5; 12 bases are a match to TRBD2. This CDR3 comprises 14 residues. Trimming took 4 bases from V and 4 from J; bases not matched to a gene: 2. CDR1 is SGHRS and CDR2 is YFSETQ in the germline V gene. The CDR3 DNA reads as TGCGCCAGCAGCCAGGGACTAGCGGGAGAGACCCAGTACTTC. Amino acid sequence: CASSQGLAGETQYF.

The CDR3 region is CASRGDRASGELFF. CDR3 nucleotide sequence: TGTGCCAGCAGGGGGGACAGGGCAAGCGGGGAGCTGTTTTTT. V gene TRBV25-1 combines with J gene TRBJ2-2, with 9 bases fitting TRBD1. The CDR3 spans 14 residues. In germline, CDR1 is MGHDK, CDR2 SYGVNS. The V gene end was trimmed by 6 bases and the J gene end by 7 bases; junction bases not matched to a gene: 6.

The J gene is TRBJ1-2, the V gene TRBV28, with D perhaps matching TRBD1 (6 bases). The V gene's germline CDR1 is MDHEN and CDR2 SYDVKM. CDR3 length: 14 residues. The V end was cut by 7 bases, the J end by 2 bases, with 14 bases between. This CDR3 reads CASTVGGGNYGYTF. The CDR3 coding sequence is TGTGCCAGCACTGTAGGGGGAGGGAACTATGGCTACACCTTC.

A remark on this clone: The same CDR3 is also encoded by other DNA sequences in this sample. The rearrangement uses TRBV7-9 and TRBJ2-1, with 13 bases lining up with TRBD2. The V and J ends lost 1 base and 6 bases, in that order; junction bases with no gene match: 0. Per germline, CDR1 SEHNR and CDR2 FQNEAQ (reference sequence). This CDR3 comprises 15 residues. The CDR3 here is CASSLGTSGSNEQFF. CDR3 coding DNA: TGTGCCAGCAGCTTAGGGACTAGCGGGAGCAATGAGCAGTTCTTC.

Only one count was recorded for this clone. CDR3 sequence reads: CAAISANYGYTF. CDR3 nucleotides: TGTGCCGCCATCAGCGCTAACTATGGCTACACCTTC. This chain connects TRBV28 to TRBJ1-2; no clear D gene. CDR1 and CDR2 from the germline V gene are MDHEN and SYDVKM. V gave up 11 bases and J gave up 0 bases, with 10 bases separating them. The CDR3 runs to 12 residues.